Each of the 16 T cell receptor beta chains below was sequenced from the same sample in a study of CD8+ T cells in alopecia areata. Treatment: oral pan-JAK inhibitor, 5-10 mg twice daily. Following RNA extraction, reverse transcription yielded cDNA that acted as the sequencing template. TCRdb's copy holds only in-frame clones and misses some; the assay was immunoSEQ multiplex PCR. The data show 110,000 or so clones, with 56% seen just once and approximately 3.1% held by the top ten. The sequenced sample was CD4+ T cells sorted from blood, obtained at week 24, from a patient treated with tofacitinib. Receptor source: a human donor with alopecia areata.

DNA of the CDR3: TGCGCCAGCAGCTTCGGGGATAATCAGCCCCAGCATTTT. Translated: CASSFGDNQPQHF. The J gene is TRBJ1-5, the V gene TRBV5-1, with D hard to call. CDR1 SGHRS and CDR2 YFSETQ come from the germline V gene. This CDR3 comprises 13 residues. Trimming shortened V by 2 bases and J by 4 bases, and 7 bases separated the two germline ends.

V gene TRBV29-1 combines with J gene TRBJ2-2; TRBD1 agrees at 8 bases. This CDR3 is built from 17 residues. CDR1 is SQVTM and CDR2 is ANQGSEA in the germline V gene. Unmatched junction bases numbered 6, after V lost 0 bases and J lost 0 bases. DNA for the CDR3: TGCAGCGTTGAAGATGTACAGGGGGTCGCGAACACCGGGGAGCTGTTTTTT. It codes for CSVEDVQGVANTGELFF.

The J gene is TRBJ2-3, the V gene TRBV10-3; D uncertain. Germline V gene data show CDR1 as ENHRY and CDR2 as SYGVKD. The CDR3 length is 13 residues. V lost 3 bases to trimming and J lost 2 bases, with 6 bases between them. CDR3 bases: TGTGCCATCAGTGACCTGCACACAGATACGCAGTATTTT. Protein: CAISDLHTDTQYF.

This clone has more than one count but fewer than ten. V usage is TRBV29-1 and J usage is TRBJ1-3, with D perhaps TRBD1 (5 bases). V was trimmed by 3 bases and J by 4 bases, leaving 10 bases between them. The CDR3 contains 13 residues. Germline assignment: CDR1 SQVTM and CDR2 ANQGSEA. CDR3 protein: CSVEGELGNTIYF. The CDR3 region has the DNA TGCAGCGTTGAGGGGGAGCTCGGAAACACCATATATTTT.

The chain has TRBV7-8 and TRBJ1-5; possible D gene TRBD1, 6 bases. The CDR3 is made up of 16 amino acids. The V and J ends lost 2 bases and 0 bases respectively, with 11 bases between them. CDR1 and CDR2 (germline): SGHVS, FQNEAQ. Here the CDR3 DNA reads TGTGCCAGCAGCTTAAGGCGGACAGATAGCAATCAGCCCCAGCATTTT. This gives the protein CASSLRRTDSNQPQHF.

The sample holds a few counts of this clone. The genes are TRBV6-5 and TRBJ1-1; unclear D gene. CDR1 MNHEY and CDR2 SVGAGI come from the germline V gene. The CDR3 extends over 13 amino acids. The V end was cut by 6 bases, the J end by 14 bases, with 22 bases between. This CDR3 reads CASSLVEGNSIFF. Here the CDR3 DNA reads TGTGCCAGCAGCTTGGTCGAGGGAAACTCCATCTTCTTT.

The chain recombines TRBV9 with TRBJ2-7; D is unclear. Looked up from germline, CDR1 is SGDLS and CDR2 is YYNGEE. Trimming stripped 0 bases from V and 6 bases from J, with 13 bases between. This CDR3 is built from 14 residues. The CDR3 DNA sequence: TGTGCCAGCAGCGTAGTGGGTAGGTTCGCCGAGCAGTACTTC. Its translation: CASSVVGRFAEQYF.

In this sample, this clone turned up a few times. The CDR3 loop reads CASSLTGQGGYGYTF. The CDR3 nucleotides read TGTGCCAGCAGCCTAACCGGACAGGGCGGTTATGGCTACACCTTC. The chain couples TRBV5-4 to TRBJ1-2, with 8 bases aligning to TRBD1. V was pared by 4 bases and J by 5 bases, with 10 bases of the junction left unmatched. The CDR3 has 15 amino acids. CDR1 is SGHNT, CDR2 YYREEE, per germline (reference sequence).

This sequence joins TRBV29-1 and TRBJ2-7; D is perhaps TRBD1 (6 bases). The germline gives CDR1 SQVTM, CDR2 ANQGSEA. Trimming pared 7 bases from V and 4 bases from J, leaving 17 bases between. CDR3 length: 13 residues. The chain's CDR3 is CSATGQFQYEQYF. CDR3 DNA: TGCAGCGCCACCGGACAGTTCCAATACGAGCAGTACTTC.

This clone came up a few times. The chain has TRBV2 and TRBJ2-3; 7 bases agree with TRBD2. The length of the CDR3 is 16 residues. Germline assignment: CDR1 SNHLY and CDR2 FYNNEI. V was pared by 4 bases and J by 0 bases, with 7 bases of the junction left unmatched. Written as DNA, the CDR3 is TGTGCCAGCAGTGGACTGACTAGCAGTAGCACAGATACGCAGTATTTT. Its protein product is CASSGLTSSSTDTQYF.

V gene TRBV4-1 combines with J gene TRBJ2-1, with 12 positions matching TRBD2. The CDR3 has 15 amino acids. V shed 1 base and J 7 bases; nucleotides not matched to a gene: 2. Germline CDR1 MGHRA, CDR2 YSYEKL. The CDR3 DNA is TGCGCCAGCAGCCAAGGACTAGCGGGGGAGAATGAGCAGTTCTTC. Its protein product is CASSQGLAGENEQFF.

This chain links TRBV29-1 with TRBJ2-3, with TRBD2 matching over 7 bases. Per germline, CDR1 SQVTM and CDR2 ANQGSEA. J lost 2 bases, V lost 6 bases, and 5 bases had no gene match. CDR3 length equals 13 residues. The CDR3, as DNA: TGCAGCGTGACCGGGACTATCACAGATACGCAGTATTTT. This codes for CSVTGTITDTQYF.

This clone was seen a few times. This sequence joins TRBV29-1 and TRBJ1-4; the D is unclear. V was cut by 7 bases and J by 5 bases, with 8 bases left in between. In germline, CDR1 is SQVTM, CDR2 ANQGSEA. CDR3 length: 11 amino acids. The CDR3 DNA sequence: TGCAGCGCCTACCGAAATGAAAAACTGTTTTTT. It translates to CSAYRNEKLFF.

The rearrangement links TRBV2 to TRBJ1-1; D is unclear. CDR3 length: 13 amino acids. Germline V gene sequence: CDR1 SNHLY, CDR2 FYNNEI. The germline V and J ends were trimmed by 5 bases and 6 bases, with 13 bases remaining between them. CDR3 nucleotides: TGTGCCAGCAGTCTTGAATCCTGGGCTGAAGCTTTCTTT. This encodes CASSLESWAEAFF.

This clone came up a few times. At one end the junction does not follow the germline gene, possibly because of a read error. The J gene is TRBJ2-7, the V gene TRBV14; no clear D gene. This CDR3 has 14 amino acids. Germline CDR1 is SGHDN and CDR2 is FVKESK. As DNA, the CDR3 is TGTGCCAGTAGCCAATTTTCGACCTCCTACGAGCAGTACTTC. Encoded protein: CASSQFSTSYEQYF.

This clone was counted a few times. The V gene is TRBV18, the J gene TRBJ1-2; D remains ambiguous. Looked up from germline, CDR1 is KGHSH and CDR2 is LQKENI. CDR3 length: 13 residues. V lost 3 bases to trimming and J lost 8 bases, with 13 bases between them. The CDR3 is CASSPDEMRGYTF. The CDR3 DNA reads TGTGCCAGCTCACCCGATGAGATGAGGGGCTACACCTTC.